The clone carrying this T cell receptor (beta chain) was observed a handful of times. What it recognizes is unknown. This specimen comes from a study of T cell repertoires in cytomegalovirus infection. About the research overall: Selection of CMV epitopes for the study included recently identified HLA-C-restricted and well-studied HLA-B-restricted ones. An indication of both CMV infection and matching HLA type came from public TCR beta signatures. Whole-study results and caveats: Identification of carriers of CMV plus the relevant HLA was achieved through cumulative public TCR beta family frequency.

From the reads, TCRdb called clonotypes with MiXCR, one entry per CDR3 protein. The sample includes 650,000 to 900,000 distinct CDR3 sequences, almost 30% seen only once; the top ten take 10% to 15%. Trimming left V 3 bases short and J 4 bases short, with 12 bases between. Germline lookup yields CDR1 SEHNR and CDR2 FQNEAQ (reference sequence). This CDR3 comprises 14 residues. The receptor was isolated from a human donor in good health (CMV status not recorded). Some clones in this sample may be carry-over from other donors' samples. J is TRBJ1-2 and V is TRBV7-9; D ambiguous. Sequenced material: cultured CD8+ T cells from PBMCs, taken from culture after CMV antigen stimulation. CDR3 sequence: CASSLVGISYGYTF. CDR3 sequence (DNA): TGTGCCAGCAGCTTGGTCGGGATAAGCTATGGCTACACCTTC.